The 9 T cell receptor beta chains given below trace back to one sample, sequenced in a study of T cell responses to AZD1222 COVID-19 vaccine. TCRdb keeps only in-frame clones here, not all; method: immunoSEQ multiplex PCR. The sample consists of more than 250,000 clones, roughly 93% of them appearing once. Sequences were derived from peripheral blood, sampled on day 0 of AZD1222 vaccination. These receptors all come from an adult in good health.

V is TRBV28 and J is TRBJ2-5; 7 nucleotides align to TRBD1. Germline values: CDR1 MDHEN, CDR2 SYDVKM. CDR3 length: 14 residues. V trimming: 3 bases; J trimming: 2 bases; junction bases outside the gene matches: 3. CDR3 DNA: TGTGCCAGCAGTTTGACAGGGATTCAAGAGACCCAGTACTTC. Translating it yields CASSLTGIQETQYF.

The rearrangement joins TRBV3-1 (or the pseudogene TRBV3-2) to TRBJ1-3; D remains unclear. Trimming took 3 bases from V and 4 from J, leaving 13 bases between them. Per germline, CDR1 LGHDT and CDR2 YNNKEL (reference sequence). The CDR3 covers 15 residues. The CDR3 here is CASSQGLGRGNTIYF. The CDR3 DNA is TGTGCCAGCAGCCAGGGCTTGGGCCGGGGAAACACCATATATTTT.

The gene calls are TRBV5-4 and TRBJ2-7; the match to TRBD1 covers 8 bases. The trim removed 4 bases at V and 2 bases at J, leaving 5 bases unmatched. Germline lookup yields CDR1 SGHNT and CDR2 YYREEE (reference sequence). The CDR3 contains 14 residues. CDR3 sequence: CASSATGGPYEQYF. In nucleotides, the CDR3 is TGTGCCAGCAGCGCTACAGGGGGACCCTACGAGCAGTACTTC. Drawing the rest from reference TRBV5-4 and TRBJ2-7, the complete variable domain is ETGVTQSPTHLIKTRGQQVTLRCSSQSGHNTVSWYQQALGQGPQFIFQYYREEENGRGNFPPRFSGLQFPNYSSELNVNALELDDSALYLCASSATGGPYEQYFGPGTRLTVT.

The chain has TRBV19 and TRBJ1-2; 7 bases fit TRBD1. V was clipped by 7 bases and J by 2 bases; unmatched bases: 13. CDR3 length: 16 amino acids. Germline CDR1 is LNHDA and CDR2 is SQIVND (reference sequence). CDR3 DNA sequence: TGTGCCAGTATCGGGACAGACATTTATTTGAACTATGGCTACACCTTC. Its translation is CASIGTDIYLNYGYTF.

The CDR3 here is CASSTGGWGTEAFF. The CDR3 DNA reads as TGTGCCAGCAGCACAGGGGGCTGGGGCACTGAAGCTTTCTTT. The chain joins TRBV25-1 to TRBJ1-1; 9 bases fit TRBD1. The germline V gene encodes CDR1 MGHDK and CDR2 SYGVNS. The length of the CDR3 is 14 residues. With 6 bases clipped from V and 4 bases from J, the junction kept 6 bases outside the gene matches.

This clone was recorded a few times. The chain is built from TRBV28 and TRBJ2-6; no reliable D call. CDR3 length: 18 residues. CDR1 is MDHEN, CDR2 SYDVKM, per germline. V was pared by 5 bases and J by 0 bases, with 17 bases between. The CDR3 DNA follows: TGTGCCAGCAGTGCCCAATGGACGGCCAGCTCTGGGGCCAACGTCCTGACTTTC. It is translated as CASSAQWTASSGANVLTF.

Points on this clone: The junction does not match germline at one end; this may be a read error. The chain links TRBV7-7 to TRBJ1-5, with a weak D call TRBD1 (5 bases). Germline CDR1 reads SSHAT; CDR2 reads FNYEAQ (reference sequence). This CDR3 has 13 residues. Written as DNA, the CDR3 is TGTGCTAGCAGCTTAACGTTCAGGGACCCCCAGCATTTT. Translating gives CASSLTFRDPQHF.

The rearrangement links TRBV10-3 to TRBJ1-6; a possible D gene is TRBD1 (6 bases). Trimming left V 0 bases short and J 4 bases short, with 10 bases between. CDR1 and CDR2 from the germline V gene are ENHRY and SYGVKD. The CDR3 loop spans 16 amino acids. The CDR3 loop reads CAISESDRGYNSPLHF. CDR3 nucleotide sequence: TGTGCCATCAGTGAGTCGGACAGAGGGTATAATTCACCCCTCCACTTT.

The chain employs TRBV9 and TRBJ1-2, with D perhaps TRBD1 (5 bases). The CDR3 extends over 14 amino acids. With 0 bases removed from V and 8 bases from J, the gap between germline ends came to 14 bases. Germline CDR1 SGDLS, CDR2 YYNGEE. DNA of the CDR3: TGTGCCAGCAGCGTAGAGGTTCAGGGTAGGGGCTACACCTTC. It translates to CASSVEVQGRGYTF.